The 9 T cell receptor beta chains below were found in one sample sequenced in a study of blood T cell repertoires in COVID-19. The table came from immunoSEQ multiplex PCR; TCRdb's copy has only in-frame clones and leaves some out. The table lists some 180,000 clones, about three quarters of them singletons, with roughly 8.7% in the top ten. What was sequenced was peripheral blood. All receptors come from a woman in her forties or fifties with active or convalescent COVID-19.

The chain couples TRBV7-9 to TRBJ2-3, with D possibly being TRBD2 (5 bases). Germline CDR1 SEHNR, CDR2 FQNEAQ (reference sequence). V shed 8 bases and J shed 0 bases, with 15 bases lying between them. This CDR3 has 15 residues. The CDR3 DNA is TGTGCCAGCTCCTACGGGGTGAGGAGCACAGATACGCAGTATTTT. As protein: CASSYGVRSTDTQYF.

The V call is TRBV7-9, the J call TRBJ2-7, with 7 bases lining up with TRBD1. The germline gives CDR1 SEHNR, CDR2 FQNEAQ (reference sequence). Trimming cost V 6 bases and J 0 bases; bases outside gene matches: 8. This CDR3 spans 15 amino acids. CDR3 coding DNA: TGTGCCAGCAGTAATCCCGACAGGGCCTCCTACGAGCAGTACTTC. Protein product: CASSNPDRASYEQYF.

This clone was seen only a few times. CDR3 protein: CASSPTNRGPTEAFF. The DNA for the CDR3 is TGCGCCAGCAGCCCAACGAATCGGGGTCCCACTGAAGCTTTCTTT. V usage is TRBV5-1 and J usage is TRBJ1-1; D not resolved. The CDR3 contains 15 residues. The germline V gene has CDR1 SGHRS and CDR2 YFSETQ. The V and J ends lost 4 bases and 4 bases respectively, with 17 bases between them.

The chain uses TRBV19 and TRBJ1-1; no clear D. Trimming left V 1 base short and J 10 bases short, with 10 bases between. Germline assignment: CDR1 LNHDA and CDR2 SQIVND (reference sequence). The CDR3 spans 12 residues. The CDR3 sequence is CASSIAQAGAFF. In DNA, the CDR3 is TGTGCCAGTAGTATAGCCCAGGCGGGAGCTTTCTTT.

This sequence joins TRBV28 and TRBJ2-2, with 12 bases that match TRBD2. The germline CDR1 and CDR2 sequences are MDHEN and SYDVKM. J lost 5 bases, V lost 6 bases, and 7 bases had no gene match. The CDR3 loop spans 16 amino acids. The CDR3 coding sequence is TGTGCCAGCAGCGGAGGTCTAGCGGGAGGGACCGGGGAGCTGTTTTTT. It translates to CASSGGLAGGTGELFF.

Here the CDR3 reads CASSPQVQETQYF. CDR3 coding DNA: TGTGCCAGCAGCCCTCAGGTACAAGAGACCCAGTACTTC. The chain couples TRBV7-9 to TRBJ2-5; no clear D gene. The germline V and J ends were trimmed by 5 bases and 2 bases, with 9 bases remaining between them. Germline CDR1 SEHNR, CDR2 FQNEAQ (reference sequence). The CDR3 spans 13 residues.

Ten or more counts support this clone. The genes are TRBV4-3 and TRBJ2-7; D is possibly TRBD2 (6 bases). This CDR3 region has 13 residues. The germline gives CDR1 LGHNA, CDR2 YSLEER. V was pared by 0 bases and J by 9 bases, with 12 bases between. CDR3 in amino acids: CASSQDPGRMQYF. CDR3 DNA sequence: TGCGCCAGCAGCCAAGATCCTGGGAGGATGCAGTACTTC.

The chain employs TRBV3-1 (or the pseudogene TRBV3-2) and TRBJ2-7; 9 positions match TRBD1. V was clipped by 5 bases and J by 4 bases; unmatched bases: 9. Germline CDR1 LGHDT, CDR2 YNNKEL (reference sequence). The CDR3 is 15 amino acids. In nucleotides, the CDR3 is TGTGCCAGCAGCACAGCGGCCGGGACAGGGTACGAGCAGTACTTC. It is translated as CASSTAAGTGYEQYF.

The rearrangement joins TRBV6-6 to TRBJ1-5; D is ambiguous. Germline V gene sequence: CDR1 MNHNY, CDR2 SVGAGI (reference sequence). This CDR3 contains 16 residues. V lost 5 bases and J 0 bases, leaving 14 bases between the germline ends. The CDR3 region has the DNA TGTGCCAGCAGTGGGCGACACAGCAATAGCAATCAGCCCCAGCATTTT. It encodes CASSGRHSNSNQPQHF.